Listed here are 6 T cell receptor beta chains from one sample, sequenced in a study of blood T cell repertoires in COVID-19. Assay used: immunoSEQ multiplex PCR; TCRdb lists only in-frame clones, some missing. The data hold more than 250,000 clones, with approximately 85% observed a single time. The sample taken for sequencing was PBMCs or T cells enriched from blood (not recorded which). The source is a man aged 30 to 45 who had recovered from COVID-19.

This clone was observed once. CDR3 amino acids: CASSVGVDPTQETQYF. DNA of the CDR3: TGTGCCAGCAGCGTAGGCGTAGATCCAACCCAAGAGACCCAGTACTTC. The chain is built from TRBV9 and TRBJ2-5; D not certain. The CDR3 length is 16 residues. Germline V CDR1 and CDR2: SGDLS, YYNGEE. Trimming took 0 bases from V and 1 from J, leaving 13 bases between them.

V gene TRBV27 combines with J gene TRBJ1-2; TRBD1 matches at 8 bases. Germline CDR1 MNHEY, CDR2 SMNVEV (reference sequence). There are 15 residues in the CDR3. Trimming took 2 bases from V and 3 from J; bases not matched to a gene: 5. The CDR3 region is CASSLGRGRDYGYTF. The CDR3 DNA is TGTGCCAGCAGTTTAGGCAGGGGGCGAGACTATGGCTACACCTTC.

The chain is built from TRBV29-1 and TRBJ1-5; 7 nucleotides align to TRBD1. The ends lost 4 bases at V and 5 bases at J; junction bases unmatched: 5. This CDR3 contains 13 residues. Germline V CDR1 and CDR2: SQVTM, ANQGSEA. The CDR3 bases are TGCAGCGTTGGACAGGGTGAAGATCAGCCCCAGCATTTT. The encoded protein is CSVGQGEDQPQHF.

The CDR3 DNA sequence: TGTGCCAGTAGTATAGATCGTCGGAGGAACACTGAAGCTTTCTTT. Its protein product is CASSIDRRRNTEAFF. The chain has TRBV19 and TRBJ1-1, with D hard to call. There are 15 residues in the CDR3. The V gene's germline CDR1 is LNHDA and CDR2 SQIVND (reference sequence). V dropped 0 bases and J dropped 1 base, with 9 bases sitting between them. Looking up the rest from reference TRBV19 and TRBJ1-1 gives the full variable domain: DGGITQSPKYLFRKEGQNVTLSCEQNLNHDAMYWYRQDPGQGLRLIYYSQIVNDFQKGDIAEGYSVSREKKESFPLTVTSAQKNPTAFYLCASSIDRRRNTEAFFGQGTRLTVV.

The chain links TRBV5-1 to TRBJ2-5, with 11 nucleotides matching TRBD2. Germline V gene sequence: CDR1 SGHRS, CDR2 YFSETQ. This CDR3 comprises 15 residues. The ends lost 3 bases at V and 2 bases at J; junction bases unmatched: 3. The chain's CDR3 is CASSSIAGGQETQYF. CDR3 DNA: TGCGCCAGCAGCTCGATAGCGGGGGGGCAAGAGACCCAGTACTTC.

This clone was found once. This sequence joins TRBV19 and TRBJ1-1; D is unresolved. The CDR3 is 14 amino acids. Trimming removed 3 bases from V and 4 bases from J, with 12 bases in between. Germline lookup yields CDR1 LNHDA and CDR2 SQIVND (reference sequence). The CDR3 DNA sequence: TGTGCCAGTAGTATTGGTCGTAGTAGCACTGAAGCTTTCTTT. Protein product: CASSIGRSSTEAFF.